This TCR beta chain is from a study of cytomegalovirus exposure and HLA in healthy donors. General observations from the study: One variant, a missense change in DCLRE1C, was linked in a later analysis to TCR beta V- and J-gene trimming. The records held CMV serostatus as the only immune exposure information.

CDR1 and CDR2 (germline): SNHLY, FYNNEI. The CDR3 loop spans 13 amino acids. Trimming cost V 8 bases and J 2 bases; bases outside gene matches: 5. On this clone itself: What it binds is not known.

Primers: 60 Vbeta forward and 13 Jbeta reverse. In the original workflow: In a later analysis, some 80 million unique TCR beta chains included roughly 11 million shared by two or more donors. Generated by immunoSEQ multiplex PCR, the TCRdb table keeps only in-frame clones and is missing some. V, J and clone size reflect that table, while D and trimming were determined from the DNA. Of 150,000 to 200,000 clones in the sample, roughly 84% were seen once. The sequence derives from a man aged 18 to 30 in good health and CMV-seronegative. V is TRBV2 and J is TRBJ2-5, with 7 bases fitting TRBD1. The sample comprised PBMCs. CDR3 coding DNA: TGTGCCAGCGCAGGGACAGCTCAAGAGACCCAGTACTTC. It codes for CASAGTAQETQYF.